The 31 T cell receptor beta chains below all came from one sample that was sequenced in a study of monozygotic twins with inflammatory bowel disease. TCRdb processed the 5' RACE reads again and assigns one entry to each CDR3 protein, with no DNA. In total, the table holds around 380,000 distinct CDR3 sequences. Sequenced sample: blood. The receptors were gathered from a human donor with ulcerative colitis or Crohn's disease, or a healthy co-twin of an affected twin (not recorded which).

The V gene is TRBV5-1, the J gene TRBJ1-2; the D gene TCRdb calls, TRBD1, cannot be checked with no DNA. Germline CDR1 SGHRS, CDR2 YFSETQ. The CDR3 runs to 14 residues. CDR3 protein: CASSLAGDNYGYTF.

The chain uses TRBV27 and TRBJ2-7; no DNA is available, so the TRBD2 call from TCRdb remains unchecked. The germline V gene has CDR1 MNHEY and CDR2 SMNVEV (reference sequence). This CDR3 is built from 13 residues. CDR3 sequence: CASRPAGVYEQYF.

The V call is TRBV7-9, the J call TRBJ1-2. CDR1 and CDR2 (germline): SEHNR, FQNEAQ (reference sequence). CDR3 length: 17 amino acids. The CDR3 spells CASSSRGLIALNYGYTF. Based on the CDR3 plus reference TRBV7-9 and TRBJ1-2, the full variable domain is DTGVSQNPRHKITKRGQNVTFRCDPISEHNRLYWYRQTLGQGPEFLTYFQNEAQLEKSRLLSDRFSAERPKGSFSTLEIQRTEQGDSAMYLCASSSRGLIALNYGYTFGSGTRLTVV.

J is TRBJ2-7 and V is TRBV11-1; the D call of TRBD2 rests on TCRdb alone, since no DNA is present to check it. CDR1 SGHAT and CDR2 FQDESV come from the germline V gene (reference sequence). CDR3 length equals 14 residues. The CDR3: CASRETPTSYEQYF.

The CDR3 spells CAWSPGAGETQYF. The V call is TRBV30, the J call TRBJ2-5; the D call from TCRdb, TRBD1, cannot be confirmed without DNA. Germline-derived CDR1 and CDR2 are GTSNPN and SVGIG (reference sequence). This CDR3 region has 13 residues.

The chain has TRBV28 and TRBJ1-1; TCRdb's D gene call, TRBD1, goes unchecked for lack of DNA. Germline CDR1 is MDHEN and CDR2 is SYDVKM. This CDR3 is 14 amino acids long. The CDR3 region is CASSLFVLGAEAFF. Drawing the rest from reference TRBV28 and TRBJ1-1, the complete variable domain is DVKVTQSSRYLVKRTGEKVFLECVQDMDHENMFWYRQDPGLGLRLIYFSYDVKMKEKGDIPEGYSVSREKKERFSLILESASTNQTSMYLCASSLFVLGAEAFFGQGTRLTVV.

The V gene is TRBV7-2, the J gene TRBJ1-4. The CDR3 length is 15 residues. Germline CDR1 and CDR2: SGHTA and FQGNSA. The CDR3 region is CASSPEWGRYEKLFF.

The J gene is TRBJ2-5, the V gene TRBV28. The CDR3 totals 14 residues. CDR1 and CDR2 (germline): MDHEN, SYDVKM. CDR3 loop: CASKARMGQETQYF. The whole variable domain, remainder taken from reference TRBV28 and TRBJ2-5, is DVKVTQSSRYLVKRTGEKVFLECVQDMDHENMFWYRQDPGLGLRLIYFSYDVKMKEKGDIPEGYSVSREKKERFSLILESASTNQTSMYLCASKARMGQETQYFGPGTRLLVL.

The chain uses TRBV7-7 and TRBJ2-1; TCRdb's D gene call, TRBD2, goes unchecked for lack of DNA. The length of the CDR3 is 15 residues. Germline V lookup: CDR1 SSHAT, CDR2 FNYEAQ (reference sequence). The CDR3 spells CASSASGAGGNEQFF.

This chain connects TRBV29-1 to TRBJ1-2. The V gene's germline CDR1 is SQVTM and CDR2 ANQGSEA. The CDR3 is 13 residues long. CDR3 sequence: CSVEDRSEYGYTF.

The V gene is TRBV25-1, the J gene TRBJ1-1. Germline V gene data show CDR1 as MGHDK and CDR2 as SYGVNS. This CDR3 has 14 amino acids. The CDR3: CASSELSVNTQAFF.

This chain links TRBV6-1 with TRBJ2-7. Germline values: CDR1 MNHNS, CDR2 SASEGT. CDR3 length: 15 amino acids. CDR3 amino acids: CASSPFRTGPYEQYF.

The chain links TRBV5-5 to TRBJ1-5. CDR3 length equals 14 residues. Germline CDR1 is SGHKS and CDR2 is YYEKEE (reference sequence). CDR3 sequence: CASSLAWRDQPQHF.

V is TRBV29-1 and J is TRBJ2-7; the D call of TRBD1 rests on TCRdb alone, since no DNA is present to check it. From germline, CDR1 is SQVTM and CDR2 ANQGSEA. The CDR3 contains 12 residues. The CDR3 spells CSATRGRYEQYF.

V is TRBV20-1 and J is TRBJ2-7; without DNA, the TCRdb call of TRBD1 cannot be checked. The CDR3 contains 16 residues. The germline gives CDR1 DFQATT, CDR2 SNEGSKA (reference sequence). CDR3 loop: CSAMVRGWGKPYEQYF.

Here the CDR3 reads CASSGGVTRPLHF. The chain is built from TRBV6-1 and TRBJ1-6. Germline assignment: CDR1 MNHNS and CDR2 SASEGT. The CDR3 sequence is 13 residues long.

The chain combines TRBV10-3 with TRBJ2-1; TCRdb picks TRBD2, but there is no DNA to check that call. Germline CDR1 is ENHRY and CDR2 is SYGVKD. The CDR3 loop spans 17 amino acids. CDR3: CAIGSPGLAGGPNEQFF.

The J gene is TRBJ1-4, the V gene TRBV6-1. CDR1 and CDR2 (germline): MNHNS, SASEGT. The CDR3 spans 13 residues. The CDR3 loop is CASTEAGDEKLFF.

The CDR3 region is CASSDPGRGFGYTF. This chain joins TRBV25-1 and TRBJ1-2; as DNA is missing, the TRBD1 call by TCRdb cannot be tested. The CDR3 is made up of 14 amino acids. CDR1 and CDR2 (germline): MGHDK, SYGVNS.

The chain has TRBV5-6 and TRBJ2-7. CDR1 SGHDT and CDR2 YYEEEE come from the germline V gene. The CDR3 is made up of 12 amino acids. CDR3 amino acids: CASSLADYEQYF.

V is TRBV7-2 and J is TRBJ1-2; TCRdb calls TRBD1, which cannot be checked without DNA. The CDR3 is 15 amino acids. The germline gives CDR1 SGHTA, CDR2 FQGNSA. The CDR3 spells CASSRYTGSRQGYTF.

The chain combines TRBV20-1 with TRBJ2-1; TCRdb gives TRBD2 as the D gene, but with no DNA this cannot be confirmed. CDR3 length: 14 amino acids. Germline V lookup: CDR1 DFQATT, CDR2 SNEGSKA (reference sequence). The chain's CDR3 is CSAPQKAGVYGGFF.

The chain links TRBV2 to TRBJ2-5. This CDR3 has 15 residues. Germline V gene sequence: CDR1 SNHLY, CDR2 FYNNEI. CDR3 amino acids: CASSEQQTDQETQYF.

The rearrangement uses TRBV9 and TRBJ2-4; the D call of TRBD1 rests on TCRdb alone, since no DNA is present to check it. The CDR3 is 13 residues long. Per germline, CDR1 SGDLS and CDR2 YYNGEE. The CDR3 sequence: CASSQTWGDIQYF.

The rearrangement uses TRBV5-1 and TRBJ2-7; the D call from TCRdb, TRBD2, cannot be confirmed without DNA. The CDR3 loop spans 16 amino acids. CDR1 and CDR2 from the germline V gene are SGHRS and YFSETQ. The CDR3 spells CASSSAGGAFPNEQYF.

The chain links TRBV20-1 to TRBJ2-3. The CDR3 is 13 amino acids. Germline lookup yields CDR1 DFQATT and CDR2 SNEGSKA (reference sequence). The CDR3 loop is CSALVLGTDTQYF.

J is TRBJ1-4 and V is TRBV11-2; lacking DNA, the TRBD1 call made by TCRdb goes unchecked. The CDR3 covers 14 residues. In germline, CDR1 is SGHAT, CDR2 FQNNGV. CDR3 sequence: CASRQPGASGKLFF.

The chain joins TRBV7-8 to TRBJ1-1; the D gene TCRdb calls, TRBD1, cannot be checked with no DNA. The CDR3 totals 13 residues. Germline V CDR1 and CDR2: SGHVS, FQNEAQ. The CDR3 sequence is CASSSPIEPEAFF.

The chain has TRBV20-1 and TRBJ2-1; the TCRdb D gene call, TRBD2, has no DNA to confirm it. Germline lookup yields CDR1 DFQATT and CDR2 SNEGSKA (reference sequence). This CDR3 region has 14 residues. The CDR3 sequence is CRPLLTSGYNEQFF.

The chain uses TRBV6-1 and TRBJ1-1; no DNA is available, so the TRBD1 call from TCRdb remains unchecked. Germline CDR1 and CDR2: MNHNS and SASEGT. The CDR3 runs to 14 residues. The CDR3 protein is CASNHGGVNTEAFF.

This chain connects TRBV29-1 to TRBJ1-3; TCRdb's D call of TRBD1 is untestable without DNA. Germline V CDR1 and CDR2: SQVTM, ANQGSEA. This CDR3 is built from 15 residues. CDR3 loop: CSVALQGARGNTIYF.